Listed here is a single TCR beta chain. Its matching antigen is unknown. The study sampled nominally healthy donors, though unrecorded immune exposures were likely. The data originate from a study of cytomegalovirus exposure and HLA in healthy donors. Study findings and constraints: Researchers catalogued roughly 170 TCR beta chains as cytomegalovirus-associated. Serostatus for CMV was the only available immune exposure information.

J gave up 4 bases and V 3 bases, and 8 bases lay outside the gene matches. This CDR3 spans 15 amino acids. Per the germline V gene, CDR1 is MNHEY and CDR2 is SVGAGI. 13 Jbeta primers and 60 Vbeta primers were used for the PCR. Libraries were prepared by immunoSEQ multiplex PCR; TCRdb keeps only in-frame clonotypes and omits some of them. This sample has nearly 110,000 clones; more than 65% occur once, and the top ten carry 2% to 2.5%. V and J are TRBV6-5 and TRBJ1-1, with TRBD1 matching 7 bases. The clonotype was recovered from a young man in good health and CMV-seronegative. The source material was PBMCs. The CDR3 DNA reads TGTGCCAGCAGTTATAGGACAGGACGGACCACTGAAGCTTTCTTT. It yields the protein CASSYRTGRTTEAFF.